This T cell receptor beta chain was captured in a study of cytomegalovirus exposure and HLA in healthy donors. The CDR3 sequence is 13 residues long. Germline CDR1 SNHLY, CDR2 FYNNEI. On this clone: At one end, the junction sequence differs from germline, possibly due to a read error.

A multiplex PCR was run with 60 Vbeta primers and 13 Jbeta primers. The data were produced by immunoSEQ multiplex PCR, yet TCRdb's version contains in-frame clones alone and is incomplete. The sample holds around 110,000 clones, less than 85% seen once. The source material was PBMCs. The sequence was collected from a man between 60 and 70 years old in good health and CMV-seronegative. This chain links TRBV2 with TRBJ1-4; no reliable D call. CDR3 residues: CASSVMSNERLFF. CDR3 coding DNA: TGTGCCAGCAGTGTAATGTCTAATGAAAGACTGTTTTTT.